This T cell receptor (beta chain) was obtained from a study of blood T cell repertoires in COVID-19. Assay used: immunoSEQ multiplex PCR; TCRdb lists only in-frame clones, some missing. This sample has 260,000 or so clones, with 82% found just once. The length of the CDR3 is 14 residues. CDR1 MNHNY and CDR2 SVGAGI come from the germline V gene (reference sequence). V lost 7 bases, J lost 7 bases, and 7 bases stayed unmatched. The clonotype originates from a woman between 65 and 79 years old with acute or convalescent COVID-19. The chain is built from TRBV6-6 and TRBJ1-6; 7 nucleotides line up with TRBD1. The sample taken for sequencing was peripheral blood. CDR3 sequence reads: CASNSGQWNSPLHF. The CDR3 DNA reads TGTGCCAGCAACTCGGGACAGTGGAATTCACCCCTCCACTTT.